Here is one T cell receptor (beta chain) with its context. Its antigen is unknown. Patients were excluded for autoimmune disease history or systemic immunosuppression. Germline V gene lookup returns CDR1 LNHDA and CDR2 SQIVND (reference sequence). V lost 5 bases and J lost 2; bases outside the gene matches: 6. The CDR3 runs to 14 residues. The entry originates in a study of OX40 agonist ivuxolimab in advanced cancers. Overall study results and limits: Some patients who did not respond also had low normalized T-cell clonal expansion. Researchers report that CD8+ T cells had, on average, more expanded clones than CD4+.

Some clones are missing from TCRdb's copy, which holds only in-frame ones; the method was immunoSEQ multiplex PCR. The data contain over 80,000 clones, around 90% of them singletons. The V call is TRBV19, the J call TRBJ2-7; TRBD1 aligns across 7 bases. The material sequenced was CD4+ or CD8+ T cells sorted from blood, taken in a trial of the OX40 agonist ivuxolimab. This clonotype was obtained from an adult with an advanced solid tumor such as melanoma, head and neck, liver or kidney cancer. The CDR3 protein is CASSFRQGPYEQYF. DNA of the CDR3: TGTGCCAGTAGTTTCAGACAGGGACCCTACGAGCAGTACTTC.